The rows below give T cell receptor beta chains drawn from one sample of a study of blood T cell repertoires in COVID-19. Method: immunoSEQ multiplex PCR; TCRdb's copy keeps in-frame clones and lacks some. The top ten clones hold 7% of a sample with around 150,000 clones, approximately 82% of them seen once. Sequencing was done on a sample of peripheral blood. These receptors originate from a middle-aged woman with COVID-19, enrolled during active disease. The CDR3 runs from the conserved cysteine through the conserved F or W. Fields, in order: V gene, D gene, J gene, clone size, CDR3 protein, CDR3 DNA. The D gene is left open where the match is weak. Size is stated for part of the rows, as once, few or many counts, or as a class when the clone is expanded.

TRBV19	NA	TRBJ2-4	NA	CASQGRGAVKNIQYF	TGTGCCAGCCAAGGGAGGGGGGCGGTCAAAAACATTCAGTACTTC
TRBV6-4	TRBD1	TRBJ1-6	NA	CASSQTGTDASPLHF	TGTGCCAGCAGTCAAACCGGGACAGATGCTTCACCCCTCCACTTT
TRBV10-1	NA	TRBJ2-2	NA	CASSAGQGNTGELFF	TGCGCCAGCAGTGCAGGGCAGGGGAACACCGGGGAGCTGTTTTTT
TRBV11-2	NA	TRBJ2-2	once	CASSLGPRGAGELFF	TGTGCCAGCAGCTTAGGACCCAGGGGGGCCGGGGAGCTGTTTTTT
TRBV2	TRBD1	TRBJ1-1	once	CASQEWTGWANTEAFF	TGTGCCAGCCAAGAGTGGACAGGGTGGGCGAACACTGAAGCTTTCTTT
TRBV12-3/TRBV12-4	NA	TRBJ2-1	NA	CASSLEPTEQFF	TGTGCCAGCAGTTTGGAGCCGACCGAGCAGTTCTTC
TRBV3-1/TRBV3-2	NA	TRBJ1-6	NA	CASSPRTADNSPLHF	TGTGCCAGCAGCCCCCGGACAGCCGATAATTCACCCCTCCACTTT
TRBV5-4	NA	TRBJ2-6	NA	CASSFRSTGANVLTF	TGTGCCAGCAGCTTCAGGTCTACAGGGGCCAACGTCCTGACTTTC
TRBV27	NA	TRBJ1-5	NA	CASSPGGASNQPQHF	TGTGCCAGCAGTCCGGGGGGGGCTAGCAATCAGCCCCAGCATTTT
TRBV20-1	TRBD1	TRBJ1-6	NA	CSASIGTAFANSPLHF	TGCAGTGCTAGTATTGGGACAGCTTTTGCCAATTCACCCCTCCACTTT
TRBV29-1	TRBD2	TRBJ2-3	NA	CSVGGGTDTQYF	TGCAGCGTTGGGGGGGGGACAGATACGCAGTATTTT
TRBV7-2	NA	TRBJ1-2	many	CASSHLPGSNGYTF	TGTGCCAGCAGTCACCTCCCAGGGTCCAATGGCTACACCTTC
TRBV29-1	NA	TRBJ1-2	NA	CSVEGRPGYYGYTF	TGCAGCGTTGAAGGCCGACCGGGTTACTATGGCTACACCTTC
TRBV19	NA	TRBJ1-5	few	CASSPGTSYSNQPQHF	TGTGCCAGTAGTCCCGGGACTTCATATAGCAATCAGCCCCAGCATTTT
TRBV28	NA	TRBJ1-1	NA	CASSLRSEAFF	TGTGCCAGCAGTTTACGGAGTGAAGCTTTCTTT
TRBV15	TRBD1	TRBJ1-2	NA	CATSRGVDRESGGYTF	TGTGCCACCAGCAGAGGGGTGGACAGGGAGTCCGGTGGCTACACCTTC
TRBV4-1	NA	TRBJ2-7	few	CASSQAQHGSSYEQYF	TGCGCCAGCAGCCAGGCACAACATGGCAGCTCCTACGAGCAGTACTTC
TRBV7-9	NA	TRBJ2-3	NA	CASSSTETSTDTQYF	TGTGCCAGCAGCTCGACAGAAACTAGCACAGATACGCAGTATTTT
TRBV27	NA	TRBJ2-1	NA	CASSSGMNEQFF	TGTGCCAGCAGCTCAGGCATGAATGAGCAGTTCTTC
TRBV18	NA	TRBJ2-1	once	CASSPLSSYNEQFF	TGTGCCAGCTCACCCCTTAGCTCCTACAATGAGCAGTTCTTC
TRBV27	NA	TRBJ2-1	NA	CASSFFDEQFF	TGTGCCAGCAGTTTTTTCGATGAGCAGTTCTTC
TRBV11-2	NA	TRBJ2-2	NA	CASSHPGTGELFF	TGTGCCAGCAGCCATCCGGGGACCGGGGAGCTGTTTTTT
TRBV7-3	NA	TRBJ2-1	NA	CASSQVGGGEQFF	TGTGCCAGCAGCCAAGTGGGGGGTGGTGAGCAGTTCTTC
TRBV21-1	NA	TRBJ2-7	NA	CASSKEDSQVYEQYF	TGTGCCAGCAGCAAAGAGGACAGCCAAGTCTACGAGCAGTACTTC
TRBV18	TRBD1	TRBJ1-1	NA	CASSPGTGVGAFF	TGTGCCAGCTCACCCGGGACAGGGGTGGGAGCTTTCTTT
TRBV9	NA	TRBJ1-1	NA	CASSVTGSPFDTEAFF	TGTGCCAGCAGCGTAACAGGGAGCCCCTTCGACACTGAAGCTTTCTTT
TRBV7-2	TRBD1	TRBJ1-2	few	CASSSFREGANGYTF	TGTGCCAGCAGCTCATTTCGGGAGGGGGCTAACGGCTACACCTTC
TRBV10-2	NA	TRBJ1-1	NA	CASSDTGWMNTEAFF	TGCGCCAGCAGTGACACAGGGTGGATGAACACTGAAGCTTTCTTT
TRBV2	TRBD1	TRBJ2-4	NA	CASREDREKNIQYF	TGTGCCAGCAGGGAGGACAGGGAGAAAAACATTCAGTACTTC
TRBV19	NA	TRBJ1-1	NA	CAIRTGGTEAFF	TGTGCCATCCGGACCGGGGGGACTGAAGCTTTCTTT
TRBV3-1/TRBV3-2	TRBD2	TRBJ2-1	NA	CASSQDFGTPRGSYEQFF	TGTGCCAGCAGCCAAGACTTCGGGACTCCCCGCGGGAGTTATGAGCAGTTCTTC
TRBV10-2	TRBD1	TRBJ1-3	NA	CASSDPGGLGNTIYF	TGCGCCAGCAGTGATCCAGGGGGTTTAGGAAACACCATATATTTT
TRBV2	TRBD2	TRBJ2-3	NA	CASSGLAGAGGDTQYF	TGTGCCAGCTCCGGACTAGCGGGGGCCGGGGGAGATACGCAGTATTTT
TRBV20-1	NA	TRBJ2-1	NA	CSASGLLAPRGNEQFF	TGCAGTGCTAGTGGTTTATTAGCTCCCAGGGGAAATGAGCAGTTCTTC
TRBV6-5	NA	TRBJ1-5	NA	CASSYSGAANQPQHF	TGTGCCAGCAGTTACTCGGGGGCAGCCAATCAGCCCCAGCATTTT
TRBV6-6	TRBD1	TRBJ2-1	NA	CASRAMTGDYNEQFF	TGTGCCAGCAGGGCGATGACAGGGGACTACAATGAGCAGTTCTTC
TRBV6-6	NA	TRBJ1-2	NA	CASSRSGVRGYTF	TGTGCCAGCAGTCGATCAGGGGTACGTGGCTACACCTTC
TRBV13	TRBD1	TRBJ2-1	NA	CASSWGQGINHEQFF	TGTGCCAGCAGCTGGGGACAGGGCATTAACCATGAGCAGTTCTTC
TRBV6-5	TRBD1	TRBJ1-5	NA	CATTAGTGNQPQHF	TGTGCCACAACGGCGGGGACAGGGAATCAGCCCCAGCATTTT
TRBV7-9	TRBD1	TRBJ2-2	NA	CASSTGQSNTGELFF	TGTGCCAGCAGCACGGGACAGTCGAACACCGGGGAGCTGTTTTTT
TRBV11-3	TRBD1	TRBJ1-1	many	CASIGGGWAGTEAFF	TGTGCCAGCATAGGAGGGGGCTGGGCGGGCACTGAAGCTTTCTTT
TRBV19	TRBD1	TRBJ1-6	NA	CASSRGGRNSPLHF	TGTGCCAGTAGTAGAGGGGGCAGGAATTCACCCCTCCACTTT
TRBV4-1	NA	TRBJ2-1	NA	CASSQEDSQRISTMRQFF	TGCGCCAGCAGCCAAGAAGATTCGCAGCGGATTTCTACAATGAGGCAGTTCTTC
TRBV19	TRBD1	TRBJ1-1	NA	CASSAWTGKTEAFF	TGTGCCAGTAGTGCATGGACAGGGAAGACTGAAGCTTTCTTT
TRBV15	NA	TRBJ2-5	NA	CATREGYQETQYF	TGTGCCACCAGGGAGGGGTACCAAGAGACCCAGTACTTC
TRBV7-3	NA	TRBJ2-2	NA	CASSPTLGVSNTGELFF	TGTGCCAGCAGCCCCACCCTAGGGGTTTCGAACACCGGGGAGCTGTTTTTT
TRBV12-3/TRBV12-4	NA	TRBJ2-5	NA	CASSFFREETQYF	TGTGCCAGCAGTTTTTTCCGGGAGGAGACCCAGTACTTC
TRBV4-1	NA	TRBJ1-6	NA	CASSRIGSADSPLHF	TGCGCCAGCAGCCGGATTGGGTCCGCGGATTCACCCCTCCACTTT
TRBV30	TRBD1	TRBJ1-1	NA	CAWSVPGQAKAEAFF	TGTGCCTGGAGTGTACCCGGACAGGCTAAGGCTGAAGCTTTCTTT
TRBV28	TRBD1	TRBJ1-5	NA	CASSQQGSSNQPQHF	TGTGCCAGCAGTCAACAGGGGAGTAGCAATCAGCCCCAGCATTTT
TRBV3-1/TRBV3-2	NA	TRBJ2-1	NA	CASSQFGRGNNEQFF	TGTGCCAGCAGCCAATTTGGGAGAGGTAACAATGAGCAGTTCTTC
TRBV18	NA	TRBJ2-3	NA	CASSPRGDSTDTQYF	TGTGCCAGCTCACCACGGGGGGATAGCACAGATACGCAGTATTTT
TRBV6-5	NA	TRBJ1-4	NA	CASSSDSEKLFF	TGTGCCAGCAGTTCCGACTCTGAAAAACTGTTTTTT
TRBV3-1/TRBV3-2	NA	TRBJ2-2	NA	CASSREHYTGELFF	TGTGCCAGCAGCCGGGAGCACTACACCGGGGAGCTGTTTTTT
TRBV15	NA	TRBJ2-1	NA	CATSRVEDNNEQFF	TGTGCCACCAGCAGAGTGGAGGATAACAATGAGCAGTTCTTC
TRBV12-5	NA	TRBJ1-5	NA	CASGLGPGQPQHF	TGTGCTAGTGGTTTGGGGCCAGGGCAGCCCCAGCATTTT
TRBV11-2	TRBD2	TRBJ2-3	NA	CASSLENWASGSPDTQYF	TGTGCCAGCAGCTTAGAAAATTGGGCTAGCGGGAGCCCAGATACGCAGTATTTT